There are a few counts of the clone carrying this T cell receptor (beta chain). What it binds is not known. A read error may produce the germline difference seen at one junction end. Individual cDNA molecules (in the library) carried attached unique molecular identifiers. TCRdb recomputed calls from the RACE reads with MiXCR, one row per CDR3 protein. The sample contains tens of thousands of distinct CDR3 sequences, approximately 6.7% of which appear only once. The data stem from a study of human T cells and chemical hapten exposure. Stated time point: pre-sensitization, week 0. Treatment indicated: therapeutic diphenylcyclopropenone sensitization with weekly scalp DPC. This CDR3 comprises 13 residues. Study findings and constraints: The number of TCRs over 1 in 1000 frequency stayed unchanged after DPC. All donors were alopecia patients, so their immunity may differ from that of healthy people.

The sequenced sample was whole blood, obtained in connection with sensitization to the hapten diphenylcyclopropenone (DPC). This rearrangement joins TRBV12-3 or TRBV12-4 to TRBJ1-2, with D tentatively TRBD1 (5 bases). This receptor was obtained from a woman under 40 with alopecia areata. Some clones in this sample may be carry-over from other donors' samples. The CDR3 here is CASSLRGDYGDTF. CDR3 bases: TGTGCCAGCAGTTTACGGGGGGACTATGGCGACACCTTC.